This section outlines one TCR beta chain sequence together with its context. Its antigen is not identified. This entry belongs to a study of T cell repertoires in cytomegalovirus infection. At the level of the study: TCR beta signatures that were public indicated CMV infection and matching HLA type.

General study results and limits: It was HLA-C-restricted CMV-specific TCR beta clonotypes that dominated the response ex vivo.

MiXCR was run by TCRdb on the reads, yielding one entry per CDR3 protein. In the table there are fewer than 700,000 distinct CDR3 sequences, approximately 24% of which are singletons. Germline V gene data show CDR1 as SEHNR and CDR2 as FQNEAQ (reference sequence). The CDR3 is 15 amino acids. Trimming removed 5 bases from V and 4 bases from J; junction bases left unmatched: 10. Specimen: CD8+ T cells from PBMCs. V usage is TRBV7-9 and J usage is TRBJ1-1, with 7 bases fitting TRBD1. The origin of this receptor is a human donor in good health (CMV status not recorded). Some clones in this sample may be carry-over from other donors' samples. The CDR3 DNA follows: TGTGCCAGCAGCCCAACTACACCAGGGGGCACTGAAGCTTTCTTT. This sequence encodes CASSPTTPGGTEAFF.